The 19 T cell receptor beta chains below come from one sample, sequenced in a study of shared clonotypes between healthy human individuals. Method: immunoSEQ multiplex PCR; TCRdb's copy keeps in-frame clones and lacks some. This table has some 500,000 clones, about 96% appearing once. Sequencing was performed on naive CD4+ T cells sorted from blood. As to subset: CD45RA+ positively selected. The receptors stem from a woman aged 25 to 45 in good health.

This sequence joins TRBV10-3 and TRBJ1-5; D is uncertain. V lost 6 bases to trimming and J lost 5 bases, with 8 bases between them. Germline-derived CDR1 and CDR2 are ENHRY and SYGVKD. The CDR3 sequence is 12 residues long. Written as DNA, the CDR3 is TGTGCCATCAGCCGGGGTGATCAGCCCCAGCATTTT. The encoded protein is CAISRGDQPQHF.

Here the CDR3 reads CASSSGLSSYNSPLHF. The CDR3 nucleotides are TGCGCCAGCAGCTCCGGACTCTCCTCCTATAATTCACCCCTCCACTTT. The J gene is TRBJ1-6, the V gene TRBV5-1; D not resolved. The V gene lost 3 bases and the J gene lost 0 bases, with 10 bases spanning the gap. Germline V gene lookup returns CDR1 SGHRS and CDR2 YFSETQ. The CDR3 consists of 16 residues. The entire variable domain, with the rest obtained from reference TRBV5-1 and TRBJ1-6, is as follows: KAGVTQTPRYLIKTRGQQVTLSCSPISGHRSVSWYQQTPGQGLQFLFEYFSETQRNKGNFPGRFSGRQFSNSRSEMNVSTLELGDSALYLCASSSGLSSYNSPLHFGNGTRLTVT.

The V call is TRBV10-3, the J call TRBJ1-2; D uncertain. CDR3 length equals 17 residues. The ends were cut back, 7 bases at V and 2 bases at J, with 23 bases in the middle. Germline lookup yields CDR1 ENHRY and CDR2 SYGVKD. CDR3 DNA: TGTGCCATCAATACCGTTCCGGGGTCGCGGACGAACTATGGCTACACCTTC. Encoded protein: CAINTVPGSRTNYGYTF.

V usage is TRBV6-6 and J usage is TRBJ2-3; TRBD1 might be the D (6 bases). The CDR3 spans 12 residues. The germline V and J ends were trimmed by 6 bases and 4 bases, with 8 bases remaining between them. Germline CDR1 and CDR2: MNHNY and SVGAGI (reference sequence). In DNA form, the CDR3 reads TGTGCCAGCAGGAACAGGGCAGATACGCAGTATTTT. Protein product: CASRNRADTQYF.

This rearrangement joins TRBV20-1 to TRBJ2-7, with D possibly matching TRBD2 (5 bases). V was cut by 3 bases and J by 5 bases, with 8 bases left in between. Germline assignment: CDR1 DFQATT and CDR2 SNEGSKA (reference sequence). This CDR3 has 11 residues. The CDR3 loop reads CSASRRDEQYF. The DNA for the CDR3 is TGCAGTGCTAGCAGGCGGGACGAGCAGTACTTC.

CDR3 amino acids: CASSLDGGYSGNTIYF. The CDR3 bases are TGCGCCAGCAGCTTGGATGGTGGATACTCTGGAAACACCATATATTTT. The chain recombines TRBV5-1 with TRBJ1-3; D gene uncertain. The germline V gene encodes CDR1 SGHRS and CDR2 YFSETQ. Trimming cost V 0 bases and J 0 bases, with 10 bases left between them. The length of the CDR3 is 16 residues.

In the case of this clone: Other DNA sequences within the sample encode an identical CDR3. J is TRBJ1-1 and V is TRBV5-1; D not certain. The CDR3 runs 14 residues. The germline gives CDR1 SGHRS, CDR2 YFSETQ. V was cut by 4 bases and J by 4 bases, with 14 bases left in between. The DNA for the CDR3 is TGCGCCAGCAGCGCAGGAACCGAGGGCACTGAAGCTTTCTTT. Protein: CASSAGTEGTEAFF.

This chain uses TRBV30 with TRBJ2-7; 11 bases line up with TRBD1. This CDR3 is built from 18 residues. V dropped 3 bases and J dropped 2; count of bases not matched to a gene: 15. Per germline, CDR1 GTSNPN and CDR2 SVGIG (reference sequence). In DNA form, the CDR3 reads TGTGCCTGGAGAAAACCCGGACAGGGGGCCGGAGGCGCCTACGAGCAGTACTTC. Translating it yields CAWRKPGQGAGGAYEQYF.

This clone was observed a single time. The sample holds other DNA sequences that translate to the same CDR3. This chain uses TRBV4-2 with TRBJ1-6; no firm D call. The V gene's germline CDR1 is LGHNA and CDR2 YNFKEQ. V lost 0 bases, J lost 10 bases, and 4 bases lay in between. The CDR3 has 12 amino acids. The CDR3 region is CASSQDGSPLHF. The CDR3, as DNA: TGTGCCAGCAGCCAAGATGGGTCACCCCTCCACTTT.

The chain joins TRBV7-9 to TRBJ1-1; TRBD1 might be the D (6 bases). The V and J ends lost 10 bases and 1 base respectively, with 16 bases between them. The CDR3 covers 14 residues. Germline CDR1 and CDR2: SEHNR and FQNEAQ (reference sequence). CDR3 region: CATSIRGANTEAFF. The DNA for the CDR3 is TGTGCCACCTCGATTAGGGGGGCGAACACTGAAGCTTTCTTT.

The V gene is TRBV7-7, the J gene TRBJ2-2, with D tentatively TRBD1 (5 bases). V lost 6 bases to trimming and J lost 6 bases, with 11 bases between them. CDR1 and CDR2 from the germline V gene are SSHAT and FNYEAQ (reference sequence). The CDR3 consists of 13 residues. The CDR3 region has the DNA TGTGCCAGCAGTTCTCAGGGCTCCGGGGAGCTGTTTTTT. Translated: CASSSQGSGELFF.

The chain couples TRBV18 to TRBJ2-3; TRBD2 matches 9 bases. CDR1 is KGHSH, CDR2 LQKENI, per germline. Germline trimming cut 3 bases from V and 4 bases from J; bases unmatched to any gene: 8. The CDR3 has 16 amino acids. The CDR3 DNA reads TGTGCCAGCTCACCCCCCGGGACTAGCACGGCAGATACGCAGTATTTT. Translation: CASSPPGTSTADTQYF.

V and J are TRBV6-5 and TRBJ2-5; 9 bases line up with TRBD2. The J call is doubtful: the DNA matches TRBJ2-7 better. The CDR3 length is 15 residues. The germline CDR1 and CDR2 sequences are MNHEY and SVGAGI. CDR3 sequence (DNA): TGTGCCAGCAGCACTCGACTAGCGGAGAAGTACGAGCAGTACTTC. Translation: CASSTRLAEKYEQYF.

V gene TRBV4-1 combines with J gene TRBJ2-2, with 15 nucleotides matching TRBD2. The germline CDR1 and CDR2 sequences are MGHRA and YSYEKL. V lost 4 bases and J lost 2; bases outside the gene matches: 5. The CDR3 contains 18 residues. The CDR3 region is CASSPRTSGRANTGELFF. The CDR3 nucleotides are TGCGCCAGCAGCCCTCGGACTAGCGGGAGGGCCAACACCGGGGAGCTGTTTTTT.

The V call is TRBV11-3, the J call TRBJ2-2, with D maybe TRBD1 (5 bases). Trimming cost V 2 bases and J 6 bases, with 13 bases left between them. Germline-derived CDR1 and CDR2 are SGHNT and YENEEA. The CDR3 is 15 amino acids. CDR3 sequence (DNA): TGTGCCAGCAGCTTAAGAGCAGGGTGGGCCGGGGAGCTGTTTTTT. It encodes CASSLRAGWAGELFF.

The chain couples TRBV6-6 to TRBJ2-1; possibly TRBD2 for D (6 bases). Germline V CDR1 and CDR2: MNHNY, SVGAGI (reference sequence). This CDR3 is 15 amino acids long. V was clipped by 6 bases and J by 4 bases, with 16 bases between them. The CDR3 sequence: CASSPRLESYNEQFF. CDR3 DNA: TGTGCCAGCAGCCCACGACTAGAGTCTTACAATGAGCAGTTCTTC.

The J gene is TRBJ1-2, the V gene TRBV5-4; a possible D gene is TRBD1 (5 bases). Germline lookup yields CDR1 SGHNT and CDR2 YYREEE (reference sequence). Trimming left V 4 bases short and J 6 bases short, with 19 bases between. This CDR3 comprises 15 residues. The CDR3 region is CASSHGPEGRNGYTF. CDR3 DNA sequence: TGTGCCAGCAGCCATGGGCCGGAGGGGCGGAATGGCTACACCTTC.

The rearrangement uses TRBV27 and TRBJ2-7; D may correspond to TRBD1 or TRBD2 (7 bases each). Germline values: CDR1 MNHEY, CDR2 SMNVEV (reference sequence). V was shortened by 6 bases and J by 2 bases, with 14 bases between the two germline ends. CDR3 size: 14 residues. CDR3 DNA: TGTGCCAGCAGGGGGAGGGGGCACCCCTACGAGCAGTACTTC. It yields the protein CASRGRGHPYEQYF.

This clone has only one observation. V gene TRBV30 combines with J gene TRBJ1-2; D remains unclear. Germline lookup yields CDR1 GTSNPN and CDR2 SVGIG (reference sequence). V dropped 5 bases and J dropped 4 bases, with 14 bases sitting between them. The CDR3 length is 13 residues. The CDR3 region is CAWVDGWTYGYTF. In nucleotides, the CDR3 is TGTGCCTGGGTCGATGGGTGGACCTATGGCTACACCTTC.